This TCR beta chain was identified during a study of control samples from healthy donors and cancer patients. This clone was seen a few times. The data were produced by immunoSEQ multiplex PCR, yet TCRdb's version contains in-frame clones alone and is incomplete. The table records around 94,000 clones, approximately 86% of them present only once. CDR1 is MNHEY and CDR2 is SVGAGI in the germline V gene. This CDR3 spans 14 amino acids. V shed 5 bases, J shed 11 bases, and the junction held 7 bases outside the gene matches. This chain connects TRBV6-5 to TRBJ1-6; 9 bases are a match to TRBD1. This TCR was recovered from a woman in her forties or fifties in good health. The sample comprised blood. For the CDR3, the DNA is TGTGCCAGCAGTCCCCGGGACAGGGTGCCACCCCTCCACTTT. It specifies CASSPRDRVPPLHF.